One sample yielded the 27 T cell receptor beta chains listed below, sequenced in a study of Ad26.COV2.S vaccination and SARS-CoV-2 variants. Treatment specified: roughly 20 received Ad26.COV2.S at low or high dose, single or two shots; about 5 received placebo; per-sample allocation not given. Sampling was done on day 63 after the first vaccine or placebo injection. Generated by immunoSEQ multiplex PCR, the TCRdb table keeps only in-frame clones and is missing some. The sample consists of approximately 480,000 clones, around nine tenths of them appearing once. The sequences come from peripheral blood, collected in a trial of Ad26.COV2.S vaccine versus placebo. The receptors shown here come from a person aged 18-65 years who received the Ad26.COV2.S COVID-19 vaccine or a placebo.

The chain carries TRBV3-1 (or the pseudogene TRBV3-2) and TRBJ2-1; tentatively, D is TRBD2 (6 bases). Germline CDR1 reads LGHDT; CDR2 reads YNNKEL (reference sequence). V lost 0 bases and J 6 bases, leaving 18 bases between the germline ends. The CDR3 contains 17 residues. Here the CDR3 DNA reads TGTGCCAGCAGCCAAGATGGCATAGCGGAAGACCCCAATGAGCAGTTCTTC. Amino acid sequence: CASSQDGIAEDPNEQFF.

CDR3 DNA sequence: TGTGCCAGCAGGGAGTGGAGGGGACAGGCAAACTATGGCTACACCTTC. As protein: CASREWRGQANYGYTF. This sequence joins TRBV28 and TRBJ1-2; the match to TRBD1 covers 8 bases. The CDR3 is made up of 16 amino acids. The germline V gene has CDR1 MDHEN and CDR2 SYDVKM. The J segment lost 2 bases and the V segment lost 6 bases, leaving 11 bases of the junction unmatched.

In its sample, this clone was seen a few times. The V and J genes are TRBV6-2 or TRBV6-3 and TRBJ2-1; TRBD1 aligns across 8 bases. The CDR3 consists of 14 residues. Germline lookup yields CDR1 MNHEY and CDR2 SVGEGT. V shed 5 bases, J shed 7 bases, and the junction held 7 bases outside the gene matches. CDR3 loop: CASSHTTGGNEQFF. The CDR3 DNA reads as TGTGCCAGCAGTCATACAACAGGGGGAAATGAGCAGTTCTTC.

The CDR3 sequence: CASSTLRGNNSPLHF. CDR3 bases: TGTGCCAGCTCGACCCTGCGGGGAAATAATTCACCCCTCCACTTT. The chain recombines TRBV11-2 with TRBJ1-6, with unresolved D. V was cut by 8 bases and J by 5 bases, with 16 bases left in between. Germline V gene data show CDR1 as SGHAT and CDR2 as FQNNGV. The CDR3 loop spans 15 amino acids.

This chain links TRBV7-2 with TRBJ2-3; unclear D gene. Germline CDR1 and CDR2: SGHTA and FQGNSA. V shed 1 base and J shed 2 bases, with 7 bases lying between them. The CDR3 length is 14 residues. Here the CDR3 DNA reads TGTGCCAGCAGCTTAGGTTTTCTCACAGATACGCAGTATTTT. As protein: CASSLGFLTDTQYF.

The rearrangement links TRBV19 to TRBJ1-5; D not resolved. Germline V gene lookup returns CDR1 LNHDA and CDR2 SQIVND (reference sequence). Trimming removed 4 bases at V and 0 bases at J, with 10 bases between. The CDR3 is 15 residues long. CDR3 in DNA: TGTGCCAGTAGTACGGGAGTTTATAGCAATCAGCCCCAGCATTTT. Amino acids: CASSTGVYSNQPQHF.

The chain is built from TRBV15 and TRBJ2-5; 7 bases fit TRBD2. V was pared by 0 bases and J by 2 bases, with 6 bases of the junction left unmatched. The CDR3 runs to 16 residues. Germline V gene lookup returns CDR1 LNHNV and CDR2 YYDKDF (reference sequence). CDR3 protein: CATSREGSGRQETQYF. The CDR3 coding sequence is TGTGCCACCAGCAGAGAGGGTAGCGGGCGACAAGAGACCCAGTACTTC. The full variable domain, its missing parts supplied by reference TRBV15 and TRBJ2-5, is DAMVIQNPRYQVTQFGKPVTLSCSQTLNHNVMYWYQQKSSQAPKLLFHYYDKDFNNEADTPDNFQSRRPNTSFCFLDIRSPGLGDTAMYLCATSREGSGRQETQYFGPGTRLLVL.

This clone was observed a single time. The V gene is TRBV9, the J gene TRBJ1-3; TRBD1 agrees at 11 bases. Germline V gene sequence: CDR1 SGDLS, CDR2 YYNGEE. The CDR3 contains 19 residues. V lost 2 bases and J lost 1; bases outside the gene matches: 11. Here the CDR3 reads CASSVLPGQGDFSGNTIYF. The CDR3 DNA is TGTGCCAGCAGCGTCCTGCCGGGACAGGGGGATTTTTCTGGAAACACCATATATTTT.

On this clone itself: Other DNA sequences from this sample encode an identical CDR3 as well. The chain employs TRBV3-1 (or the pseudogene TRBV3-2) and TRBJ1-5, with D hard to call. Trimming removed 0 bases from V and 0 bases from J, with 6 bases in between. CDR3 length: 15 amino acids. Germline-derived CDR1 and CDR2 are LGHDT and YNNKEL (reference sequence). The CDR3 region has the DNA TGTGCCAGCAGCCAAGATGGAGTTAGCAATCAGCCCCAGCATTTT. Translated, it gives CASSQDGVSNQPQHF.

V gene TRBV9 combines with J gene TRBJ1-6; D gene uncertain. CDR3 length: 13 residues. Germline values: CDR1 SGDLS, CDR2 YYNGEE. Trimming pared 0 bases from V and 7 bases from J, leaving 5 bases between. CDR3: CASSVAINSPLHF. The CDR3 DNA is TGTGCCAGCAGCGTAGCGATAAATTCACCCCTCCACTTT.

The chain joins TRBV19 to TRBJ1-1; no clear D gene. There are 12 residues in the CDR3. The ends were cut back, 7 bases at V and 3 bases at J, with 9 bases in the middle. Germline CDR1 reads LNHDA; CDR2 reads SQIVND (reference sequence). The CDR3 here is CASKKRDTEAFF. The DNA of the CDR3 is TGTGCCAGTAAAAAACGGGACACTGAAGCTTTCTTT.

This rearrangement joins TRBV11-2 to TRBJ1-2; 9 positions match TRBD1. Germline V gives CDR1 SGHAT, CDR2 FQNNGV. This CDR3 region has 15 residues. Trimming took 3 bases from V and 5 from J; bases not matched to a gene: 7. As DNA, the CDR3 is TGTGCCAGCAGCTTGGGGACAGGGTGGAGTTATGGCTACACCTTC. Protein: CASSLGTGWSYGYTF.

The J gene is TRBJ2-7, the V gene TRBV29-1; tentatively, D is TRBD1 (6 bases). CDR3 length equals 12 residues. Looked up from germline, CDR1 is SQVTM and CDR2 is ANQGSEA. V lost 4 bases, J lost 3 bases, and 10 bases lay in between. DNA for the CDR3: TGCAGCGTTGCACAGGGAAGCTACGAGCAGTACTTC. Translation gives CSVAQGSYEQYF.

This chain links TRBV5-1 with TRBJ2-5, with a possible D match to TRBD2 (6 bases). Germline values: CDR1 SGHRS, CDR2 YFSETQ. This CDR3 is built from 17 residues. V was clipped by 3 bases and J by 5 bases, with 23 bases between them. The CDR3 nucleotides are TGCGCCAGCAGCTCTACCCCGTTGAGGGTCCGGGGGGAGACCCAGTACTTC. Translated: CASSSTPLRVRGETQYF.

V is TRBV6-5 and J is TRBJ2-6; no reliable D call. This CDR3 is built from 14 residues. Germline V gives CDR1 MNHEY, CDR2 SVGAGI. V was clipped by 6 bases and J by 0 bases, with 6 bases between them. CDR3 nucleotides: TGTGCCAGCAGGGTTATCTCTGGGGCCAACGTCCTGACTTTC. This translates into CASRVISGANVLTF.

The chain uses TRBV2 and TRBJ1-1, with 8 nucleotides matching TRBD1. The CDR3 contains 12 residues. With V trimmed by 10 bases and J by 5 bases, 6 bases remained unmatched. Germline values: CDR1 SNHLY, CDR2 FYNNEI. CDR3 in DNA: TGTGCCACCGGCAGGGGGCAGACTGAAGCTTTCTTT. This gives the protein CATGRGQTEAFF.

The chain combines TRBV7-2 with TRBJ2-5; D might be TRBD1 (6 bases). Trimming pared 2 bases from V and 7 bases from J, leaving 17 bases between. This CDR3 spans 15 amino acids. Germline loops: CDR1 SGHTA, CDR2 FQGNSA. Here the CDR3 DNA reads TGTGCCAGCAGCTTAAAACAGGGAGCCTTTGGGACCCAGTACTTC. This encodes CASSLKQGAFGTQYF. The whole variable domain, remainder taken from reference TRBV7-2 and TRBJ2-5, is GAGVSQSPSNKVTEKGKDVELRCDPISGHTALYWYRQSLGQGLEFLIYFQGNSAPDKSGLPSDRFSAERTGGSVSTLTIQRTQQEDSAVYLCASSLKQGAFGTQYFGPGTRLLVL.

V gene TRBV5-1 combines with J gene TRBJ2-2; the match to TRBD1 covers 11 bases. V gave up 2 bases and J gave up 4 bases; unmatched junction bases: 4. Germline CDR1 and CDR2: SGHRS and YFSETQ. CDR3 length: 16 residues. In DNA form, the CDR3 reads TGCGCCAGCAGCTTCACGGGACAGGGGGGCACCGGGGAGCTGTTTTTT. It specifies CASSFTGQGGTGELFF.

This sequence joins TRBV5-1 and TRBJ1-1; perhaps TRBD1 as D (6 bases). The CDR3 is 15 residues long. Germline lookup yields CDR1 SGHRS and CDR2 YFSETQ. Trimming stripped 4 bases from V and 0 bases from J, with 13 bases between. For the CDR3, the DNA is TGCGCCAGCAGCCCGGTCCGGGACATGAACACTGAAGCTTTCTTT. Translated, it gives CASSPVRDMNTEAFF.

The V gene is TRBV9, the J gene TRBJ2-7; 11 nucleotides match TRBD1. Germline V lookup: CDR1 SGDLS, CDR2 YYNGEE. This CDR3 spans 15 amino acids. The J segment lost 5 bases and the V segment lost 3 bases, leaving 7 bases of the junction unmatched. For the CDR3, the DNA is TGTGCCAGCAGCGCGGGGACAGGGGGGCCCCACGAGCAGTACTTC. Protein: CASSAGTGGPHEQYF. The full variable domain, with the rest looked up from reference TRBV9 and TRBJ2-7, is DSGVTQTPKHLITATGQRVTLRCSPRSGDLSVYWYQQSLDQGLQFLIQYYNGEERAKGNILERFSAQQFPDLHSELNLSSLELGDSALYFCASSAGTGGPHEQYFGPGTRLTVT.

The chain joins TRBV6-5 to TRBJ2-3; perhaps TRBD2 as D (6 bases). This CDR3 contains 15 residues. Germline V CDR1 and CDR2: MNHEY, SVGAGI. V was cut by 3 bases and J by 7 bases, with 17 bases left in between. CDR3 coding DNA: TGTGCCAGCAGTTATGTTGGGACTTTCCCGAATACGCAGTATTTT. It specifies CASSYVGTFPNTQYF.

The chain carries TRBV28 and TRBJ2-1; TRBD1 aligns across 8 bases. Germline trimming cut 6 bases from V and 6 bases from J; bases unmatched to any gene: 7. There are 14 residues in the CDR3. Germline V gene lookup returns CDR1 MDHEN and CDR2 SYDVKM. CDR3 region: CASSRQGFGNEQFF. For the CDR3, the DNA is TGTGCCAGCAGCAGACAGGGGTTCGGCAATGAGCAGTTCTTC.

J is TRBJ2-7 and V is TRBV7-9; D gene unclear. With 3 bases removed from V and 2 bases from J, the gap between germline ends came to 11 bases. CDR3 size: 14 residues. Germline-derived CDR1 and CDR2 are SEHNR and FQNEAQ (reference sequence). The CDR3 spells CASSLNGRTYEQYF. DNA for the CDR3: TGTGCCAGCAGCTTGAATGGTAGAACCTACGAGCAGTACTTC.

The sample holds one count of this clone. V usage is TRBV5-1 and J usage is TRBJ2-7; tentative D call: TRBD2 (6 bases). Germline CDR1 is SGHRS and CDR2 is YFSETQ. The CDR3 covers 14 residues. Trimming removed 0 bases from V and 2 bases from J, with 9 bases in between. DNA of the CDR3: TGCGCCAGCAGCTTGGGCGGGAAAACCTACGAGCAGTACTTC. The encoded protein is CASSLGGKTYEQYF.

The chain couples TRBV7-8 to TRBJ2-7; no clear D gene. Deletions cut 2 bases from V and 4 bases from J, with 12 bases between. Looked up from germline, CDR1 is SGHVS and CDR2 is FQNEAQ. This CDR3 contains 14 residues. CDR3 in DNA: TGTGCCAGCAGCTTAATTTCTCGAGCTTACGAGCAGTACTTC. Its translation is CASSLISRAYEQYF.

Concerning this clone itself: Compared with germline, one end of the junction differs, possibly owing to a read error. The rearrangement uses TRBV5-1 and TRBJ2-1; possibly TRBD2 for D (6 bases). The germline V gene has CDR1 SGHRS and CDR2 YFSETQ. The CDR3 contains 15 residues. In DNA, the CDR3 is TGCGCCAGCAACTTGGGCGGGAAGCGCTTCAATGAGCAGTTCTTC. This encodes CASNLGGKRFNEQFF.

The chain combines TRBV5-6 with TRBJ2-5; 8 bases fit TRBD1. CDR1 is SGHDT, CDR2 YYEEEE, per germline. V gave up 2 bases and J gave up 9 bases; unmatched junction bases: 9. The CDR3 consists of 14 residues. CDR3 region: CASSLPGGAGAQYF. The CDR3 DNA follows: TGTGCCAGCAGCTTACCAGGGGGCGCTGGGGCCCAGTACTTC.